The 3 T cell receptor beta chains given below trace back to one sample, sequenced in a study of cytomegalovirus exposure and HLA in healthy donors. Primers included in the PCR were 60 Vbeta and 13 Jbeta primers. The data were produced by immunoSEQ multiplex PCR, yet TCRdb's version contains in-frame clones alone and is incomplete. This table holds under 80,000 clones, about 80% found once. The sequencing sample was made of PBMCs. Source of these receptors: a man aged 50-59 years in good health and CMV-seropositive.

The rearrangement links TRBV7-9 to TRBJ1-2; 7 bases line up with TRBD1. Germline CDR1 and CDR2: SEHNR and FQNEAQ (reference sequence). This CDR3 spans 15 amino acids. V lost 0 bases, J lost 5 bases, and 6 bases stayed unmatched. CDR3 sequence reads: CASSLAKTGIYGYTF. CDR3 nucleotide sequence: TGTGCCAGCAGCTTAGCCAAGACAGGGATATATGGCTACACCTTC.

The rearrangement uses TRBV7-2 and TRBJ2-1; perhaps TRBD2 as D (6 bases). The length of the CDR3 is 13 residues. The ends were cut back, 1 base at V and 10 bases at J, with 11 bases in the middle. Per the germline V gene, CDR1 is SGHTA and CDR2 is FQGNSA. The CDR3 coding sequence is TGTGCCAGCAGCTTAGTTCAGGACTACGAGCAGTTCTTC. Its protein is CASSLVQDYEQFF.

The chain couples TRBV2 to TRBJ2-1; 7 bases agree with TRBD1. Germline CDR1 reads SNHLY; CDR2 reads FYNNEI. This CDR3 has 15 amino acids. Trimming took 7 bases from V and 0 from J; bases not matched to a gene: 6. The CDR3 coding sequence is TGTGCCAGCAAACCCCAGGGGGTCTCCTACAATGAGCAGTTCTTC. Amino acids: CASKPQGVSYNEQFF. The variable domain in full, with the rest retrieved from reference TRBV2 and TRBJ2-1, is EPEVTQTPSHQVTQMGQEVILRCVPISNHLYFYWYRQILGQKVEFLVSFYNNEISEKSEIFDDQFSVERPDGSNFTLKIRSTKLEDSAMYFCASKPQGVSYNEQFFGPGTRLTVL.